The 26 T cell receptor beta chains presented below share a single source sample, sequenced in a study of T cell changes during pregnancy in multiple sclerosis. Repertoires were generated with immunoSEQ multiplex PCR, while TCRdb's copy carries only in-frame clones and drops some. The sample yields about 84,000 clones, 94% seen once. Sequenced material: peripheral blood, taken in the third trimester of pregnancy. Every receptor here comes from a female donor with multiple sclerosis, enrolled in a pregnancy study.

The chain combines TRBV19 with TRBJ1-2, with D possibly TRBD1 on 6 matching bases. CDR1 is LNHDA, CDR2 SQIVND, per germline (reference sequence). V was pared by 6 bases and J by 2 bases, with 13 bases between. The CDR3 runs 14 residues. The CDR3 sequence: CASSVTGTNYGYTF. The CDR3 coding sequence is TGTGCCAGTAGCGTTACCGGGACAAACTATGGCTACACCTTC.

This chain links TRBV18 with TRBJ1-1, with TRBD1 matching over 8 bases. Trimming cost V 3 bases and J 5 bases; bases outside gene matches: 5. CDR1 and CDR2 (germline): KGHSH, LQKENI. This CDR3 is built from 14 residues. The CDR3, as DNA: TGTGCCAGCTCACCTCCAGGGGGCTCTACTGAAGCTTTCTTT. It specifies CASSPPGGSTEAFF.

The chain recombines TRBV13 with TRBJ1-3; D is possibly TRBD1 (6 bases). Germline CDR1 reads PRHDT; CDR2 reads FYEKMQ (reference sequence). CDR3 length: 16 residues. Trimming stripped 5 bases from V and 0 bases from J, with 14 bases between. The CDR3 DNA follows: TGTGCCAGCAGCGAAACAGGGTTGGACTCTGGAAACACCATATATTTT. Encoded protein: CASSETGLDSGNTIYF.

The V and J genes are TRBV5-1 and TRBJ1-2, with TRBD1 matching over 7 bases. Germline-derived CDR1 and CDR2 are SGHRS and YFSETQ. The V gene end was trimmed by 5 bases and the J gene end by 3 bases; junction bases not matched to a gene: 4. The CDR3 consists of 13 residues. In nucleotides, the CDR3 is TGCGCCAGCAGGTACACAGGGGACTATGGCTACACCTTC. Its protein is CASRYTGDYGYTF. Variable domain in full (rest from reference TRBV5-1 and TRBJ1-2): KAGVTQTPRYLIKTRGQQVTLSCSPISGHRSVSWYQQTPGQGLQFLFEYFSETQRNKGNFPGRFSGRQFSNSRSEMNVSTLELGDSALYLCASRYTGDYGYTFGSGTRLTVV.

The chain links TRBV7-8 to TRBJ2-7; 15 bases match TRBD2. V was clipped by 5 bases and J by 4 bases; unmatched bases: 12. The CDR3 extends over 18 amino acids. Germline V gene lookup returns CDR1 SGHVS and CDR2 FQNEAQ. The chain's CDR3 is CASSITRTSGGALYEQYF. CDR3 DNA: TGTGCCAGCAGCATCACCCGGACTAGCGGGGGGGCCTTGTACGAGCAGTACTTC.

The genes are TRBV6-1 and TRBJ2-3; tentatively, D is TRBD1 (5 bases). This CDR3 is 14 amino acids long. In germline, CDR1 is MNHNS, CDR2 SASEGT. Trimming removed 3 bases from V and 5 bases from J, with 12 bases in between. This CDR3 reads CASSEVNRRDTQYF. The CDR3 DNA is TGTGCCAGCAGTGAGGTAAACAGGCGAGATACGCAGTATTTT.

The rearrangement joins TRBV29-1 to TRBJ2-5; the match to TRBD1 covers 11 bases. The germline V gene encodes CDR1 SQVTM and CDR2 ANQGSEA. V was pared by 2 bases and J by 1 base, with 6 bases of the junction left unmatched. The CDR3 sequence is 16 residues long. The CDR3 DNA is TGCAGCGTTGAATATGGGGGGACAGGGGGCCAAGAGACCCAGTACTTC. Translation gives CSVEYGGTGGQETQYF. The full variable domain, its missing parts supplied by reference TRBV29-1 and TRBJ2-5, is SAVISQKPSRDICQRGTSLTIQCQVDSQVTMMFWYRQQPGQSLTLIATANQGSEATYESGFVIDKFPISRPNLTFSTLTVSNMSPEDSSIYLCSVEYGGTGGQETQYFGPGTRLLVL.

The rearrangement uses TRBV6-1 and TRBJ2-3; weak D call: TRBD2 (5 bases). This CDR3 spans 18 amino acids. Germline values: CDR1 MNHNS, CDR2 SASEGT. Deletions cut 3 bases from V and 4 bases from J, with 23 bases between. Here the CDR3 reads CASSDPLRKRGNSDTQYF. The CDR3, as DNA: TGTGCCAGCAGTGACCCCCTTAGGAAACGGGGAAACTCAGATACGCAGTATTTT.

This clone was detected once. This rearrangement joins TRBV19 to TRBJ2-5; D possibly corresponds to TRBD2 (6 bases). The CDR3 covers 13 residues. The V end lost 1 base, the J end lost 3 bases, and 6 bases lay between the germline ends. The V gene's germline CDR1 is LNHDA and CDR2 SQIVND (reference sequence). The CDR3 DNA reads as TGTGCCAGTAGTATAGGGGGGGAAGAGACCCAGTACTTC. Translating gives CASSIGGEETQYF.

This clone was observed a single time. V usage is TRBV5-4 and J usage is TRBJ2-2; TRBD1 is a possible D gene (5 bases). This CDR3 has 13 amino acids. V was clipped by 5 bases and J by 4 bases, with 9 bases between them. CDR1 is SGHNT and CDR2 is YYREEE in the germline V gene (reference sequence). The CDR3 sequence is CASRLTVTGELFF. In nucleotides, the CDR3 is TGTGCCAGCAGACTGACAGTCACCGGGGAGCTGTTTTTT. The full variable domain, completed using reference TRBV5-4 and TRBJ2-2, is ETGVTQSPTHLIKTRGQQVTLRCSSQSGHNTVSWYQQALGQGPQFIFQYYREEENGRGNFPPRFSGLQFPNYSSELNVNALELDDSALYLCASRLTVTGELFFGEGSRLTVL.

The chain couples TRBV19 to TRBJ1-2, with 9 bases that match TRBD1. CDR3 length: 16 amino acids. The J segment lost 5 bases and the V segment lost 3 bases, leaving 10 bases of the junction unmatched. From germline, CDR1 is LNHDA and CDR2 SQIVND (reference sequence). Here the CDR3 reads CASSIRGQGTGYGYTF. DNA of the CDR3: TGTGCCAGTAGTATCAGGGGACAGGGAACCGGTTATGGCTACACCTTC.

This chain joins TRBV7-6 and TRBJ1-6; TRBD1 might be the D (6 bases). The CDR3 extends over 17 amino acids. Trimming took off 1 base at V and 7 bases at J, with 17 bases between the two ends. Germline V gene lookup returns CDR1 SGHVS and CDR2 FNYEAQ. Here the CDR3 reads CASSLVPGTPGNSPLHF. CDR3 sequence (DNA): TGTGCCAGCAGCTTAGTCCCCGGGACACCTGGGAATTCACCCCTCCACTTT.

DNA for the CDR3: TGTGCCAGCAGCCCCTACCTCCTTAGCACAGATACGCAGTATTTT. This translates into CASSPYLLSTDTQYF. The chain combines TRBV9 with TRBJ2-3; D remains ambiguous. This CDR3 is 15 amino acids long. Germline CDR1 SGDLS, CDR2 YYNGEE. The V end was cut by 4 bases, the J end by 0 bases, with 12 bases between.

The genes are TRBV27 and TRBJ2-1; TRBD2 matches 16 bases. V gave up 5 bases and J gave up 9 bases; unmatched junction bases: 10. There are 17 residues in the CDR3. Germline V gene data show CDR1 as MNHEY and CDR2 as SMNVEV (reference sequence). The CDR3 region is CASSDPGTSGGAGEQFF. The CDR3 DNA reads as TGTGCCAGCAGTGACCCCGGGACTAGCGGGGGGGCAGGTGAGCAGTTCTTC.

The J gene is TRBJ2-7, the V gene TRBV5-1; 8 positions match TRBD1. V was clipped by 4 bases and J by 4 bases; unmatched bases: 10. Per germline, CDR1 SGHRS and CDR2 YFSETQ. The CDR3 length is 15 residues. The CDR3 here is CASSAETGEFYEQYF. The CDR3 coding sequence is TGCGCCAGCAGCGCTGAGACAGGGGAGTTTTACGAGCAGTACTTC.

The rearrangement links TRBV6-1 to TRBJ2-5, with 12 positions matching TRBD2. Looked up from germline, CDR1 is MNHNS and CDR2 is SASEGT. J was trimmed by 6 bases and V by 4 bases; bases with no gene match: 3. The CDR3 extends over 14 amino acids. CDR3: CASSVGLAGQTQYF. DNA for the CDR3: TGTGCCAGCAGTGTGGGACTAGCGGGCCAGACCCAGTACTTC.

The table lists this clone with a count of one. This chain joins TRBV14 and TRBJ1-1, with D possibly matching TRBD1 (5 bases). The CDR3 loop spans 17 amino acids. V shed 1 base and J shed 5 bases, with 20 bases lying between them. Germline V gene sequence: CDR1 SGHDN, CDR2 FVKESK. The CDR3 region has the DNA TGTGCCAGCAGCCAAGGTTGGGGCACTGGCCCCTTGACTGAAGCTTTCTTT. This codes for CASSQGWGTGPLTEAFF.

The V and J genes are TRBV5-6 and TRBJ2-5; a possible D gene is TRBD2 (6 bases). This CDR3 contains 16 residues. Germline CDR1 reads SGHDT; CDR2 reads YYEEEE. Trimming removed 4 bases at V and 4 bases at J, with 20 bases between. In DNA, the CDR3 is TGTGCCAGCAGCGTAGCGGATTGGGGCCTTGGAGAGACCCAGTACTTC. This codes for CASSVADWGLGETQYF.

The DNA of the CDR3 is TGTGCCAGCAGTTTGGGGGGTGGGCAGCCCCAGCATTTT. This sequence encodes CASSLGGGQPQHF. J is TRBJ1-5 and V is TRBV27; tentatively, D is TRBD1 (5 bases). This CDR3 is built from 13 residues. The V gene's germline CDR1 is MNHEY and CDR2 SMNVEV (reference sequence). Trimming took off 3 bases at V and 7 bases at J, with 10 bases between the two ends.

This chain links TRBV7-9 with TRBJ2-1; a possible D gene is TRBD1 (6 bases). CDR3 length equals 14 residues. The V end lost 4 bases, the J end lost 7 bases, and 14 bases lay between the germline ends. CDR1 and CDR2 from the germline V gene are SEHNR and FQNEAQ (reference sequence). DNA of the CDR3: TGTGCCAGCAGCTACGGTCCACAGGGAAATGAGCAGTTCTTC. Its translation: CASSYGPQGNEQFF.

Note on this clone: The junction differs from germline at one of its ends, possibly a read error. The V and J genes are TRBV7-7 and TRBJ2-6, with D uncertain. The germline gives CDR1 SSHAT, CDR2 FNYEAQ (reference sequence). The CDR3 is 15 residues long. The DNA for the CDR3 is TGTGCTAGCAGTCCTCAGGCCTCTGGGGCCAACGTCCTGACTTTC. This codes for CASSPQASGANVLTF.

CDR3 sequence reads: CASSFVEAFF. In DNA, the CDR3 is TGTGCCAGCAGTTTTGTAGAAGCTTTCTTT. V gene TRBV6-1 combines with J gene TRBJ1-1; D remains unclear. Germline values: CDR1 MNHNS, CDR2 SASEGT. V was pared by 5 bases and J by 8 bases, with 6 bases between. This CDR3 contains 10 residues.

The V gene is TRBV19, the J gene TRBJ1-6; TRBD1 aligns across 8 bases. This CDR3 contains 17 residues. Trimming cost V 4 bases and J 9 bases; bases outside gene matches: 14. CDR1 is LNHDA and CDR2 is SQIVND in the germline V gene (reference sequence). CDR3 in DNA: TGTGCCAGTAGTACCTTTTGGACAGGGAGTCTTGGTTCACCCCTCCACTTT. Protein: CASSTFWTGSLGSPLHF.

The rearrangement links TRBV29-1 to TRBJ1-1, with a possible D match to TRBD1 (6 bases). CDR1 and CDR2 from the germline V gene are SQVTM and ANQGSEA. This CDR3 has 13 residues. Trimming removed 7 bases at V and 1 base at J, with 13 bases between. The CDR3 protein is CSAAGGPNTEAFF. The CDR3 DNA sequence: TGCAGCGCTGCGGGGGGCCCGAACACTGAAGCTTTCTTT.

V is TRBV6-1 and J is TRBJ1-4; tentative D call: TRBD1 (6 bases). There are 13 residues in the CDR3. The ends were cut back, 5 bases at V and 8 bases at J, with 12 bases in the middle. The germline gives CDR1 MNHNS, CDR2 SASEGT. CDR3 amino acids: CASSRGASEKLFF. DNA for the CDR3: TGTGCCAGCAGTCGGGGGGCCTCCGAAAAACTGTTTTTT.

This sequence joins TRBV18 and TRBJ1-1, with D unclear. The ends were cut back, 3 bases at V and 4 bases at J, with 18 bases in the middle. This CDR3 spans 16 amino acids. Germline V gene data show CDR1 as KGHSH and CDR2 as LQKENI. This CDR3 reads CASSPKRATFSTEAFF. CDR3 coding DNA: TGTGCCAGCTCACCGAAGCGGGCCACCTTTTCCACTGAAGCTTTCTTT.